The rows below give T cell receptor beta chains drawn from one sample of a study of blood T cells in healthy people across ages. TCRdb re-called the 5' RACE reads with MiXCR, one entry per CDR3 protein. This sample has 1.5 million to 2 million distinct CDR3 sequences, with roughly 28% found just once. Sequenced input: blood. These receptors came from a woman aged 30 to 39 in good health. CDR3s leave out the opening cysteine and the closing phenylalanine or tryptophan. A clone size is listed for some rows: how often the clone was seen (once, few, many), or a class if it is expanded.

J gene: TRBJ2-5; CDR3 length: 10; clone size: few; V gene: TRBV18; CDR3 protein: ASSTSDETQY
J gene: TRBJ2-5; CDR3 length: 14; clone size: many; V gene: TRBV10-3; CDR3 protein: AISESPRDNQETQY
J gene: TRBJ2-7; CDR3 length: 12; clone size: many; V gene: TRBV12-3/TRBV12-4; CDR3 protein: ASSLRTGGREQY
J gene: TRBJ2-7; CDR3 length: 15; clone size: many; V gene: TRBV4-3; CDR3 protein: ASSQSLAGGVNNEQY
J gene: TRBJ1-6; CDR3 length: 13; clone size: NA; V gene: TRBV9; CDR3 protein: ASSVGLRRNSPLH
J gene: TRBJ2-7; CDR3 length: 12; clone size: NA; V gene: TRBV4-1; CDR3 protein: ASSQDGNRDEQY
J gene: TRBJ2-1; CDR3 length: 14; clone size: NA; V gene: TRBV5-5; CDR3 protein: ASSRPGTGGYNEQF
J gene: TRBJ2-5; CDR3 length: 12; clone size: NA; V gene: TRBV15; CDR3 protein: AISRILGQETQY
J gene: TRBJ2-1; CDR3 length: 11; clone size: many; V gene: TRBV4-1; CDR3 protein: ASSQAPYNEQF
J gene: TRBJ1-2; CDR3 length: 11; clone size: NA; V gene: TRBV10-2; CDR3 protein: ASDPRGDYGYT
J gene: TRBJ2-6; CDR3 length: 16; clone size: once; V gene: TRBV5-1; CDR3 protein: ASSLVLAGGSGANVLT
J gene: TRBJ2-7; CDR3 length: 16; clone size: NA; V gene: TRBV5-1; CDR3 protein: ASSPGLAGDHLPGEQY